The clone carrying this TCR beta chain was seen at least ten times. The entry originates in a study of CD8+CD57+ T cells in acquired aplastic anemia. Study as a whole: Across the sorted CD4+ and CD8+ cells, DNA amounts averaged roughly 3.5 ug.

Germline loops: CDR1 MNHNS, CDR2 SASEGT. J lost 2 bases, V lost 8 bases, and 10 bases had no gene match. CDR3 length: 16 residues. Sequenced patients had shown CD8+CD57+ cell expansion by flow cytometry. Patients had undergone no therapy by the time their blood was sampled. Both TCR beta VDJ combination and CDR3 sequence profiling were carried out. Genomic DNA was the template for this profiling. In TCRdb, the reads were re-called with MiXCR into one record per CDR3 protein. The sample shows approximately 300,000 distinct CDR3 sequences, 56% of them seen only once. Sequencing was carried out using sorted CD4+, CD8+, or CD8+CD57+ T cells (not recorded which) from PBMCs. This chain connects TRBV6-1 to TRBJ2-2; 8 bases are shared with TRBD2. The TCR was taken from a human donor with aplastic anemia. This chain's CDR3 is CASEWDTSGNTGELFF. The CDR3 DNA sequence: TGTGCCAGCGAGTGGGACACTAGCGGCAACACCGGGGAGCTGTTTTTT.